Below, 6 T cell receptor beta chains from the same sample are listed, as sequenced in a study of Graves' ophthalmopathy and Graves' hyperthyroidism. Scientists amplified the TCR beta CDR3 regions from RNA transcripts. The authors performed first-round RT-PCR with HTBI primers and then a second-round multiplex PCR. MiXCR, applied by TCRdb to the multiplex PCR reads, yields one record per CDR3 protein. The sample shows 360,000 or so distinct CDR3 sequences, approximately 16% of them seen only once. Sequenced material: peripheral blood. These receptors originate from a woman younger than 30 with Graves' ophthalmopathy.

Many counts were recorded for this clonotype. The chain couples TRBV2 to TRBJ2-7, with unresolved D. The V and J ends lost 7 bases and 0 bases respectively, with 13 bases between them. CDR1 and CDR2 from the germline V gene are SNHLY and FYNNEI. There are 14 residues in the CDR3. The chain's CDR3 is CASILTNLSYEQYF. The CDR3 nucleotides read TGTGCCAGCATCCTAACTAACCTCTCCTACGAGCAGTACTTC. The full variable domain, in which reference TRBV2 and TRBJ2-7 provide the parts outside the CDR3, is EPEVTQTPSHQVTQMGQEVILRCVPISNHLYFYWYRQILGQKVEFLVSFYNNEISEKSEIFDDQFSVERPDGSNFTLKIRSTKLEDSAMYFCASILTNLSYEQYFGPGTRLTVT.

The rearrangement links TRBV19 to TRBJ1-2; possible D gene TRBD1, 6 bases. Trimming removed 3 bases at V and 4 bases at J, with 9 bases between. The CDR3 is 13 residues long. CDR1 and CDR2 from the germline V gene are LNHDA and SQIVND (reference sequence). The CDR3 region is CASSIGQIYGYTF. CDR3 DNA sequence: TGTGCCAGTAGTATCGGACAGATCTATGGCTACACCTTC.

The sample holds many counts of this clonotype. The V call is TRBV28, the J call TRBJ2-5; 8 bases line up with TRBD1. V trimming: 5 bases; J trimming: 2 bases; junction bases outside the gene matches: 10. The germline V gene has CDR1 MDHEN and CDR2 SYDVKM. The CDR3 totals 16 residues. The CDR3 DNA reads TGTGCCAGCAGTCCCCTCCGGGACAGGATGCAAGAGACCCAGTACTTC. Amino acid sequence: CASSPLRDRMQETQYF.

This clonotype has a count of ten or more. The chain links TRBV12-3 or TRBV12-4 to TRBJ1-6; TRBD1 matches 9 bases. The CDR3 spans 19 residues. Trimming removed 5 bases from V and 2 bases from J; junction bases left unmatched: 13. The CDR3 sequence is CASSTRDRVFGTYNSPLHF. CDR3 DNA sequence: TGTGCCAGCAGTACCCGGGACAGGGTATTCGGCACCTATAATTCACCCCTCCACTTT.

This clonotype was seen at least ten times. The chain links TRBV7-2 to TRBJ1-3, with unresolved D. Germline V gene lookup returns CDR1 SGHTA and CDR2 FQGNSA. V lost 2 bases to trimming and J lost 9 bases, with 14 bases between them. The CDR3 consists of 14 residues. CDR3 sequence: CASSLSGQLGTIYF. CDR3 in DNA: TGTGCCAGCAGCTTATCAGGCCAGCTTGGCACCATATATTTT.

This clonotype was found many times. The chain couples TRBV6-2 or TRBV6-3 to TRBJ1-1, with TRBD1 matching over 8 bases. The CDR3 covers 13 residues. Germline V gene sequence: CDR1 MNHEY, CDR2 SVGEGT. Trimming took 8 bases from V and 5 from J; bases not matched to a gene: 7. CDR3 in DNA: TGTGCCAGCGCACAGGGGGTCCGGACTGAAGCTTTCTTT. Its translation is CASAQGVRTEAFF.